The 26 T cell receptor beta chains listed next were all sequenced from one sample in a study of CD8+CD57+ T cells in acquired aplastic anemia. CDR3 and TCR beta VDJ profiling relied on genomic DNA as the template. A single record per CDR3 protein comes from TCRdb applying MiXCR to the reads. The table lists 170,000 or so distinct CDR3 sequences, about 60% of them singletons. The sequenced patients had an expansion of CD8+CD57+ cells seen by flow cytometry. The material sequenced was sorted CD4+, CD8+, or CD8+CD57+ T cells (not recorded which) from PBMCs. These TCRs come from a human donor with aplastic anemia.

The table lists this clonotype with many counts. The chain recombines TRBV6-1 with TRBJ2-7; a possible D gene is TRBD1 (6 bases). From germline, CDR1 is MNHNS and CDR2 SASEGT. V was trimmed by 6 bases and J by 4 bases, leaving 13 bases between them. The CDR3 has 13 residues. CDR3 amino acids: CASSYGQNYEQYF. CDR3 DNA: TGTGCCAGCAGCTACGGACAGAATTACGAGCAGTACTTC.

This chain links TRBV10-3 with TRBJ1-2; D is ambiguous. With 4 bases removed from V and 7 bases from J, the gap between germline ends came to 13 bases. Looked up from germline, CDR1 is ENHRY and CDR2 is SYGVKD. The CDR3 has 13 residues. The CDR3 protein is CAISGSEAAGYTF. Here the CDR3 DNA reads TGTGCCATCAGTGGAAGCGAGGCGGCTGGCTACACCTTC.

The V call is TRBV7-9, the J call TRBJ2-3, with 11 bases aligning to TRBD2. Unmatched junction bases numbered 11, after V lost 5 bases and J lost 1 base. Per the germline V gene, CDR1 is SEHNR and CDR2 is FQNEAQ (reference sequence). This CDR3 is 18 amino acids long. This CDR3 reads CASSGRKLAGAGTDTQYF. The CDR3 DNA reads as TGTGCCAGCAGCGGGCGGAAACTAGCGGGAGCCGGCACAGATACGCAGTATTTT.

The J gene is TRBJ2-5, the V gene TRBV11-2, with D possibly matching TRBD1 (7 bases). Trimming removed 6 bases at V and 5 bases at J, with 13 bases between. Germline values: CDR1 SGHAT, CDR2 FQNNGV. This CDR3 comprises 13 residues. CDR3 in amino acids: CASRLEGAETQYF. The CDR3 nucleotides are TGTGCCAGCAGGCTGGAGGGGGCGGAGACCCAGTACTTC. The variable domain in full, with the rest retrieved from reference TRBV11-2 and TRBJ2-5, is EAGVAQSPRYKIIEKRQSVAFWCNPISGHATLYWYQQILGQGPKLLIQFQNNGVVDDSQLPKDRFSAERLKGVDSTLKIQPAKLEDSAVYLCASRLEGAETQYFGPGTRLLVL.

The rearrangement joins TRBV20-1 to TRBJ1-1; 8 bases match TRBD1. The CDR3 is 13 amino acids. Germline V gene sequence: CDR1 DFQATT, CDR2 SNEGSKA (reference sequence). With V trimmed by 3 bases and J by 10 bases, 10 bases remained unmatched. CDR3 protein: CSARDTGGRGAFF. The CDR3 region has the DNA TGCAGTGCTAGGGATACAGGGGGGAGAGGAGCTTTCTTT.

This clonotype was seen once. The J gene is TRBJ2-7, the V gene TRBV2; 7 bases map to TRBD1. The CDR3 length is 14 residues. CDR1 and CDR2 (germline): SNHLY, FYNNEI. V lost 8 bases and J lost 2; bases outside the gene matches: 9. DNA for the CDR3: TGTGCCAGCCAGTCTGACAGGGTACCCTACGAGCAGTACTTC. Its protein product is CASQSDRVPYEQYF.

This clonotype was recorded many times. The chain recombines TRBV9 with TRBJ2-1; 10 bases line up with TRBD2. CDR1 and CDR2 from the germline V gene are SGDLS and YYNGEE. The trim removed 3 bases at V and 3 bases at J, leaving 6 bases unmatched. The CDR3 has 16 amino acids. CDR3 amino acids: CASSAERGGLYNEQFF. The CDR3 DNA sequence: TGTGCCAGCAGCGCGGAGCGGGGGGGGCTCTACAATGAGCAGTTCTTC.

CDR3 sequence reads: CSARGGALYTEAFF. DNA of the CDR3: TGCAGTGCTAGGGGGGGCGCTCTTTATACTGAAGCTTTCTTT. The chain is built from TRBV20-1 and TRBJ1-1, with a possible D match to TRBD1 (6 bases). Germline CDR1 reads DFQATT; CDR2 reads SNEGSKA (reference sequence). CDR3 length: 14 amino acids. Between the trimmed V and J ends, which lost 3 bases and 5 bases, there was a span of 16 bases.

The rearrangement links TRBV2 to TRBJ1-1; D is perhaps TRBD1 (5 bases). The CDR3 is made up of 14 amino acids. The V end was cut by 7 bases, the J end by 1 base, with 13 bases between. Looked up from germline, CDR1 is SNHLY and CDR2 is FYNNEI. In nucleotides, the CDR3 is TGTGCCAGCACCTTCAGGGTTAAGAACACTGAAGCTTTCTTT. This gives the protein CASTFRVKNTEAFF.

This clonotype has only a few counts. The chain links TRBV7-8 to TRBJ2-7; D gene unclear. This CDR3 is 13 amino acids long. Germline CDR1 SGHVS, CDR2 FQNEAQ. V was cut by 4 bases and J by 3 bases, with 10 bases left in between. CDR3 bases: TGTGCCAGCAGCTGGGGATCCCACTACGAGCAGTACTTC. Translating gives CASSWGSHYEQYF. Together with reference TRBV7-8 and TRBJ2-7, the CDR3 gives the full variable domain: GAGVSQSPRYKVAKRGQDVALRCDPISGHVSLFWYQQALGQGPEFLTYFQNEAQLDKSGLPSDRFFAERPEGSVSTLKIQRTQQEDSAVYLCASSWGSHYEQYFGPGTRLTVT.

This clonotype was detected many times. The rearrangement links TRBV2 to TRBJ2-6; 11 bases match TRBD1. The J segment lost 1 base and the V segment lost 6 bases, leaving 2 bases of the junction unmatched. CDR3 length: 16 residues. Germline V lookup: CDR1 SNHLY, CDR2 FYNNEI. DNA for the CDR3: TGTGCCAGCAGCCGGGACAGGGGGTCTGGGGCCAACGTCCTGACTTTC. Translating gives CASSRDRGSGANVLTF.

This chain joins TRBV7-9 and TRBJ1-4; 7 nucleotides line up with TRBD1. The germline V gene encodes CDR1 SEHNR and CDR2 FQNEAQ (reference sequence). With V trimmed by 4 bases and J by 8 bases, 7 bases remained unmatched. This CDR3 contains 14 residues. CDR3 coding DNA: TGTGCCAGCAGCTCGACAGGGACAATGGAAAAACTGTTTTTT. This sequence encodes CASSSTGTMEKLFF. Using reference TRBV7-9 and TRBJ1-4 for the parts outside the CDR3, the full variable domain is DTGVSQNPRHKITKRGQNVTFRCDPISEHNRLYWYRQTLGQGPEFLTYFQNEAQLEKSRLLSDRFSAERPKGSFSTLEIQRTEQGDSAMYLCASSSTGTMEKLFFGSGTQLSVL.

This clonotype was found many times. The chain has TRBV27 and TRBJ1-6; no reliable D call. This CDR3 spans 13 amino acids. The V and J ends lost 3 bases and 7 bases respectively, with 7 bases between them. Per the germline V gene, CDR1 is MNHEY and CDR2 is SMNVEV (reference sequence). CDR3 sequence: CASSFGGNSPLHF. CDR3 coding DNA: TGTGCCAGCAGTTTCGGTGGCAATTCACCCCTCCACTTT.

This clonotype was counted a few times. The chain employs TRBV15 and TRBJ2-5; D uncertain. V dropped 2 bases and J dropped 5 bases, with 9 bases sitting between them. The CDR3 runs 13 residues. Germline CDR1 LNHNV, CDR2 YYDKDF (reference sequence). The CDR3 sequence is CATSRTTGETQYF. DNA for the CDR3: TGTGCCACCAGCAGAACTACGGGCGAGACCCAGTACTTC. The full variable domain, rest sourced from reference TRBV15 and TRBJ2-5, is DAMVIQNPRYQVTQFGKPVTLSCSQTLNHNVMYWYQQKSSQAPKLLFHYYDKDFNNEADTPDNFQSRRPNTSFCFLDIRSPGLGDTAMYLCATSRTTGETQYFGPGTRLLVL.

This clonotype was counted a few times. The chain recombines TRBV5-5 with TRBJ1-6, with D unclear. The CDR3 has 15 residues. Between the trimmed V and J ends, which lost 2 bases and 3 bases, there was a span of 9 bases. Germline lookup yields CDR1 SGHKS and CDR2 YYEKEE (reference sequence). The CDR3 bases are TGTGCCAGCAGCTTAGCGAGGGACTATAATTCACCCCTCCACTTT. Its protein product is CASSLARDYNSPLHF. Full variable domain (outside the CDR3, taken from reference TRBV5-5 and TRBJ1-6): DAGVTQSPTHLIKTRGQQVTLRCSPISGHKSVSWYQQVLGQGPQFIFQYYEKEERGRGNFPDRFSARQFPNYSSELNVNALLLGDSALYLCASSLARDYNSPLHFGNGTRLTVT.

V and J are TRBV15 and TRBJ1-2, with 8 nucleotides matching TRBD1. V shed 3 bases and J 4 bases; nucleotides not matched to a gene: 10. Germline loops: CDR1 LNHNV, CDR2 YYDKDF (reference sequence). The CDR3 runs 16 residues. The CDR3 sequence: CATSRTKQGGPYGYTF. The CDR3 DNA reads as TGTGCCACCAGCAGGACTAAACAGGGGGGCCCCTATGGCTACACCTTC.

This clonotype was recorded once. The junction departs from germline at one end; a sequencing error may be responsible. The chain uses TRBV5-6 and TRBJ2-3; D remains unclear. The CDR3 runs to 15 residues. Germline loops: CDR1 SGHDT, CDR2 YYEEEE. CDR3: CASSLVVRDTDTQYF. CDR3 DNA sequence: TGTGCCAGCAGTTTGGTTGTCAGAGACACAGATACGCAGTATTTT.

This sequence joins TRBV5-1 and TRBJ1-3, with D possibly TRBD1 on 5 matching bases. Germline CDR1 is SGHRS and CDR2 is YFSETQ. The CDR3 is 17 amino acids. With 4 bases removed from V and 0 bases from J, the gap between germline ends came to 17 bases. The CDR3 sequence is CASSPKGPSSSGNTIYF. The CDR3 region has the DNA TGCGCCAGCAGCCCGAAGGGACCGTCGAGCTCTGGAAACACCATATATTTT.

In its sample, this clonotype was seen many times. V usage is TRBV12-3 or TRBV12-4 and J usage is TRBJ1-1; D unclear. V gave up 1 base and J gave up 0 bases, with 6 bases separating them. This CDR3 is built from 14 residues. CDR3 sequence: CASSLDAMNTEAFF. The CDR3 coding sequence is TGTGCCAGCAGTTTAGACGCCATGAACACTGAAGCTTTCTTT.

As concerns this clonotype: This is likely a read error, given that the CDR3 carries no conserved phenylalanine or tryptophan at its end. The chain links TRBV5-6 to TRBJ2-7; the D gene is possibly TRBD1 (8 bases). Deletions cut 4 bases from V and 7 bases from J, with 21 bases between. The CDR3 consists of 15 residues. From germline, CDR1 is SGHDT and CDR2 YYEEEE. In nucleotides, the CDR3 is TGTGCCAGCAGCCTGGCCGGTTACAGGGGGGGGGAGCAGTACCTC. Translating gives CASSLAGYRGGEQYL.

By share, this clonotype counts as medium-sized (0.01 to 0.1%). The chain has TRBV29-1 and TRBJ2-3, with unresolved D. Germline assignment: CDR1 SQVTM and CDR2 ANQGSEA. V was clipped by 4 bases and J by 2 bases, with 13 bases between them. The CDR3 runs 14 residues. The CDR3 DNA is TGCAGCGTTGCCAACCCGTACCTCACAGATACGCAGTATTTT. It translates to CSVANPYLTDTQYF.

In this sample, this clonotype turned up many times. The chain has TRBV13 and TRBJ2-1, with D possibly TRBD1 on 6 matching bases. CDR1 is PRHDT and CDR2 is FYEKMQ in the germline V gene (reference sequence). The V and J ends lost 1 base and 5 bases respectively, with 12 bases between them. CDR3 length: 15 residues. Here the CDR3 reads CASSLEWTANNEQFF. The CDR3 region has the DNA TGTGCCAGCAGCTTAGAGTGGACAGCCAACAATGAGCAGTTCTTC.

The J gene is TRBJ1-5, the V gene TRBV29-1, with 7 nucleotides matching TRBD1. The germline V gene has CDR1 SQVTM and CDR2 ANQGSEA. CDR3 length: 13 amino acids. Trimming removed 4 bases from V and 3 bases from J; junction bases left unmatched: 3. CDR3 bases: TGCAGCGTTGGACAGGGACTCAATCAGCCCCAGCATTTT. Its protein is CSVGQGLNQPQHF.

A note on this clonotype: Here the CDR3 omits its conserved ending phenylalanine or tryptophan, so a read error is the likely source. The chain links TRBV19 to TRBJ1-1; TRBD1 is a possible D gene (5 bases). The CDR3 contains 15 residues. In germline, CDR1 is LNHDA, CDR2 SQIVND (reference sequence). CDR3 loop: CASSMDTGGNTEAFL. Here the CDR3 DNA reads TGTGCCAGTAGTATGGACACCGGGGGGAACACCGAAGCTTTCTTA.

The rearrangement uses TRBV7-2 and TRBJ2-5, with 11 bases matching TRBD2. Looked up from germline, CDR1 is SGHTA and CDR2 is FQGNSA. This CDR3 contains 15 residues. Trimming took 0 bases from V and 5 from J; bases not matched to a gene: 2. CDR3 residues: CASSLASSGGETQYF. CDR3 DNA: TGTGCCAGCAGCTTAGCGTCTAGCGGGGGGGAGACCCAGTACTTC.

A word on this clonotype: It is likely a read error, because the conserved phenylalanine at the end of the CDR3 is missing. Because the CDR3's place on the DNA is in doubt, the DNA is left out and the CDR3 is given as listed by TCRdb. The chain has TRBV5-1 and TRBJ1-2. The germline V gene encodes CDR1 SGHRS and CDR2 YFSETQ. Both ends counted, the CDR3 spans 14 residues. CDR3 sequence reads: CASSPDPSNYGYTC.